The 9 T cell receptor beta chains reported below all come from one sample, sequenced in a study of control samples from healthy donors and cancer patients. Assay used: immunoSEQ multiplex PCR; TCRdb lists only in-frame clones, some missing. This table has tens of thousands of clones, approximately 94% appearing once. The sample was PBMCs. The receptors were gathered from a man in his thirties or forties with colorectal cancer.

The chain uses TRBV4-1 and TRBJ1-1; D is unresolved. V shed 1 base and J shed 5 bases, with 11 bases lying between them. The CDR3 covers 14 residues. CDR1 is MGHRA and CDR2 is YSYEKL in the germline V gene. As DNA, the CDR3 is TGCGCCAGCAGCCAAGTTGATAGGGATACTGAAGCTTTCTTT. Amino acids: CASSQVDRDTEAFF.

The gene calls are TRBV18 and TRBJ2-7, with a tentative D call TRBD1 (5 bases). Trimming took off 2 bases at V and 0 bases at J, with 11 bases between the two ends. The CDR3 totals 15 residues. Germline CDR1 reads KGHSH; CDR2 reads LQKENI. CDR3 loop: CASSPGAGPSYEQYV. CDR3 coding DNA: TGTGCCAGCTCACCAGGAGCAGGGCCCTCCTACGAGCAGTACGTC.

CDR3 nucleotide sequence: TGTGCCAGCAGTTCCTCGGAGGCTCTCCATGGCTACACCTTC. It specifies CASSSSEALHGYTF. The chain recombines TRBV6-2 or TRBV6-3 with TRBJ1-2; no definite D call. The CDR3 is 14 residues long. Per germline, CDR1 MNHEY and CDR2 SVGEGT. Trimming removed 4 bases at V and 6 bases at J, with 15 bases between.

The J gene is TRBJ2-2, the V gene TRBV29-1, with no clear D. Germline loops: CDR1 SQVTM, CDR2 ANQGSEA. With 4 bases removed from V and 3 bases from J, the gap between germline ends came to 15 bases. The length of the CDR3 is 15 residues. The CDR3 coding sequence is TGCAGCGTTGGGGATGGGGTAGATCACACCGGGGAGCTGTTTTTT. Amino acid sequence: CSVGDGVDHTGELFF.

V usage is TRBV11-2 and J usage is TRBJ1-1; TRBD1 is a possible D gene (5 bases). The V gene's germline CDR1 is SGHAT and CDR2 FQNNGV. This CDR3 has 16 residues. The V and J ends lost 1 base and 0 bases respectively, with 12 bases between them. The CDR3 nucleotides are TGTGCCAGCAGCTTAGTTGGTCGCAGGGTGAACACTGAAGCTTTCTTT. Residues: CASSLVGRRVNTEAFF.

The chain carries TRBV18 and TRBJ1-1; 8 bases line up with TRBD1. The CDR3 is 16 amino acids. The germline V gene has CDR1 KGHSH and CDR2 LQKENI. V dropped 3 bases and J dropped 4; count of bases not matched to a gene: 10. The CDR3 bases are TGTGCCAGCTCACCTTTTCTACAGGGGGAAGGCACTGAAGCTTTCTTT. It encodes CASSPFLQGEGTEAFF. Filled out from reference TRBV18 and TRBJ1-1, the complete variable domain reads NAGVMQNPRHLVRRRGQEARLRCSPMKGHSHVYWYRQLPEEGLKFMVYLQKENIIDESGMPKERFSAEFPKEGPSILRIQQVVRGDSAAYFCASSPFLQGEGTEAFFGQGTRLTVV.

The rearrangement links TRBV10-3 to TRBJ2-2; 10 bases match TRBD1. V shed 2 bases, J shed 0 bases, and the junction held 18 bases outside the gene matches. The germline gives CDR1 ENHRY, CDR2 SYGVKD. This CDR3 is built from 22 residues. DNA of the CDR3: TGTGCCATCAGTGAGCATGAATCTAAGGACAGGGGGTTTTTCGCGAACACCGGGGAGCTGTTTTTT. Translating it yields CAISEHESKDRGFFANTGELFF.

The V gene is TRBV5-4, the J gene TRBJ1-2; possibly TRBD1 for D (5 bases). From germline, CDR1 is SGHNT and CDR2 YYREEE (reference sequence). With 0 bases removed from V and 6 bases from J, the gap between germline ends came to 18 bases. The CDR3 has 16 amino acids. This chain's CDR3 is CASSLARVRLSDGYTF. The CDR3 DNA is TGTGCCAGCAGCTTGGCCAGGGTAAGGCTTAGCGATGGCTACACCTTC.

The rearrangement links TRBV18 to TRBJ1-6; 8 nucleotides agree with TRBD1. CDR3 length: 18 amino acids. The trim removed 3 bases at V and 0 bases at J, leaving 7 bases unmatched. Germline V gene lookup returns CDR1 KGHSH and CDR2 LQKENI. As DNA, the CDR3 is TGTGCCAGCTCACCCATAGGACAGGGTAGCTCCTATAATTCACCCCTCCACTTT. This encodes CASSPIGQGSSYNSPLHF.